This entry concerns a single TCR beta chain. Antigen unknown. Genomic DNA from each subset was divided evenly over several immunoSEQ plates. Method: immunoSEQ multiplex PCR; TCRdb's copy keeps in-frame clones and lacks some. The sample lists about 2.3 million clones; over 90% were seen once. The source of the sample is a study of shared clonotypes between healthy human individuals. Study-wide results and caveats: Clonotypes shared by all four donors outscored non-shared clonotypes in generation probability.

In the CD4+ fraction, cells were divided into CD45RA+ naive and CD45RA-negative memory subsets. CDR1 LNHDA and CDR2 SQIVND come from the germline V gene (reference sequence). V was pared by 4 bases and J by 6 bases, with 19 bases between. This CDR3 is 15 amino acids long. This sequence was found in a young man in good health. Some clones in this sample may be carry-over from other donors' samples. This chain joins TRBV19 and TRBJ2-7; D is unclear. Specimen: naive CD4+ T cells from PBMCs. Subset meaning: CD45RA+ positively selected. The CDR3 is CASSTHGVLKAEQYF. The CDR3 region has the DNA TGTGCCAGTAGTACCCATGGGGTTTTAAAGGCCGAGCAGTACTTC.